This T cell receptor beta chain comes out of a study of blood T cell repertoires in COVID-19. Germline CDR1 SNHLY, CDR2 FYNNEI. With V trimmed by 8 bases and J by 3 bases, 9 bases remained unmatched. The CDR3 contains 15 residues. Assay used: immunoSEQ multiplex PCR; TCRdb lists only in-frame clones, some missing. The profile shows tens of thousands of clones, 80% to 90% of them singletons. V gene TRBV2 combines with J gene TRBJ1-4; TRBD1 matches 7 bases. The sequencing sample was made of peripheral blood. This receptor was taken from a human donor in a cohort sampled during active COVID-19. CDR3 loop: CASSKTGASNEKLFF. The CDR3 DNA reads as TGTGCCAGCTCGAAAACAGGGGCCTCTAATGAAAAACTGTTTTTT.